The T cell receptor (beta chain) described here comes from a study of cytomegalovirus exposure and HLA in healthy donors. Overall study results and limits: Overall, around 150 TCR beta chains were annotated as cytomegalovirus-associated. A few CMV-associated chains proved CMV antigen-specific in vitro.

The CDR3 is 15 residues long. V trimming: 4 bases; J trimming: 9 bases; junction bases outside the gene matches: 9. In germline, CDR1 is SGDLS, CDR2 YYNGEE. Regarding this clone: Its antigen remains unidentified.

This table comes from immunoSEQ multiplex PCR, and its TCRdb copy is limited to in-frame clones, with some not included. This sample has some 110,000 clones, with around 89% found just once. Material: PBMCs. The source is a young woman in good health and CMV-seropositive. The V and J genes are TRBV9 and TRBJ2-4, with 11 nucleotides matching TRBD1. CDR3 sequence reads: CASSSRTGGNGIQYF. The DNA for the CDR3 is TGTGCCAGCAGCTCCCGGACAGGGGGCAACGGCATTCAGTACTTC.